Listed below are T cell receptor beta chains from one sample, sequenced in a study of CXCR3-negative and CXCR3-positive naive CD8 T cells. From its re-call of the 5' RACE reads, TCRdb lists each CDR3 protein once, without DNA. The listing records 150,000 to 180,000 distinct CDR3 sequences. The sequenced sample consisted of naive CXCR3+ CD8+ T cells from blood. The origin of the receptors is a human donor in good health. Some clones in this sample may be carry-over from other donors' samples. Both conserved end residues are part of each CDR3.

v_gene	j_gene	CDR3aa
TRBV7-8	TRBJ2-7	CASSFGTGSGNEQYF
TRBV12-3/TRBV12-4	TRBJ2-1	CASSFSGTAYNEQFF
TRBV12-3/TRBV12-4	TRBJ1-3	CASSPDGDSGNTIYF
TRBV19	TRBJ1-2	CASTDSQHYGYTF
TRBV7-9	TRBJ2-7	CASSDSTGDIYEQYF
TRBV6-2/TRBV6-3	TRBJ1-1	CASRPSDGYTEAFF
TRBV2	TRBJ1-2	CASSERQAAPYGYTF
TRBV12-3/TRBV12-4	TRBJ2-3	CASKGLDTQYF
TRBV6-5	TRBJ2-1	CASSARAYNEQFF
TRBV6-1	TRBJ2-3	CASSGDRGSGTDTQYF
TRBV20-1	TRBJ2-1	CSARDYYASESSYNEQFF
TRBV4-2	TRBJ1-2	CASSQEDRGEGYTF
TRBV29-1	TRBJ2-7	CSAVLAGAYEQYF
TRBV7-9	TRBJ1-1	CASTGKGETEAFF
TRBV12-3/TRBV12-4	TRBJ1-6	CASSSRTGDHNSPLHF
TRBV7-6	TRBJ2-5	CASSGRDPIEETQYF
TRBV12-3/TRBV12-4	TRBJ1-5	CASSIGQGLSNQPQHF
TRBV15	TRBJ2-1	CATSRDGGTDNEQFF
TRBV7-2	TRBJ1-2	CASSLGQGLAYGYTF
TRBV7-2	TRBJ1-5	CASSFGTAQVPQHF
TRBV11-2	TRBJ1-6	CASSFLTGGSYNSPLHF
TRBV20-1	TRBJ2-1	CSARDDRGSTYNEQFF
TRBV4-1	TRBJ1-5	CASSQLFGQPQHF
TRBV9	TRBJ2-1	CASSVTEREQFF
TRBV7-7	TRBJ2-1	CASSLLDNAYNEQFF
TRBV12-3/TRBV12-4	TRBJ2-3	CASSLTGPFPDTQYF
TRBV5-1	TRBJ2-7	CASSPERDWNYEQYF
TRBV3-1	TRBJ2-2	CASSHPLNTGELFF
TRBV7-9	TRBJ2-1	CASSFGQGPLNEQFF
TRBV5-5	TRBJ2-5	CASSLIGETQYF
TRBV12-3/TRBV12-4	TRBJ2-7	CASSPQGIGLWEQYF
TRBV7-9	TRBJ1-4	CASSSGQGDEKLFF
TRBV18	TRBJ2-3	CASSAGGSDTQYF
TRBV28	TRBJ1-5	CASSLSQPQHF
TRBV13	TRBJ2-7	CASSSRGGQLNYEQYF
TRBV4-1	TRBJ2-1	CASSEGAGSYNEQFF
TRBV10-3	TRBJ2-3	CAISERTRLSTDTQYF
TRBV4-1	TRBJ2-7	CASSQATGTKREQYF
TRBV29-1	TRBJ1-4	CSAYGATGAANEKLFF
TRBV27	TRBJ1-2	CASSLTALVPYGYTF
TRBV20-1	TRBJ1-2	CSAVFGTGIYGYTF
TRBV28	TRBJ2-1	CASSPRLAGVREQFF
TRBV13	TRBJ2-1	CASSSRAEGYYNEQFF
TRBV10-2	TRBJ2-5	CASRLPGTEQETQYF
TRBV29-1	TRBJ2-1	CSVGLAVAYNEQFF
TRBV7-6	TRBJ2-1	CASSLEVGTSRSNEQFF
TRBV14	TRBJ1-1	CASSPGRSTEAFF
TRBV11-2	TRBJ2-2	CASSDKTGGLSWRENTGELFF
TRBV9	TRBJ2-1	CAGSAPPGSSSYNEQFF
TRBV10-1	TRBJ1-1	CASKPGHTNTEAFF
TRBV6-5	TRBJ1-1	CASMESVSDTEAFF
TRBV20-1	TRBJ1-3	CSATDRGGHTIYF
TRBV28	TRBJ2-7	CASRDGGPWTSYEQYF
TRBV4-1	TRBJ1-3	CASSQDRGAGNTIYF
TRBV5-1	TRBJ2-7	CASSLLEGSYEQYF
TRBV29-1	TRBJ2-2	CSAERTNTGELFF
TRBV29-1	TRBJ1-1	CRVEGRMNTEAFF
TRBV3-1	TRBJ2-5	CASSRPSAGRYQETQYF
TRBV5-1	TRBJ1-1	CASSLEEPGHSNTEAFF
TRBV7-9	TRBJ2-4	CASSHPRDTKNIQYF